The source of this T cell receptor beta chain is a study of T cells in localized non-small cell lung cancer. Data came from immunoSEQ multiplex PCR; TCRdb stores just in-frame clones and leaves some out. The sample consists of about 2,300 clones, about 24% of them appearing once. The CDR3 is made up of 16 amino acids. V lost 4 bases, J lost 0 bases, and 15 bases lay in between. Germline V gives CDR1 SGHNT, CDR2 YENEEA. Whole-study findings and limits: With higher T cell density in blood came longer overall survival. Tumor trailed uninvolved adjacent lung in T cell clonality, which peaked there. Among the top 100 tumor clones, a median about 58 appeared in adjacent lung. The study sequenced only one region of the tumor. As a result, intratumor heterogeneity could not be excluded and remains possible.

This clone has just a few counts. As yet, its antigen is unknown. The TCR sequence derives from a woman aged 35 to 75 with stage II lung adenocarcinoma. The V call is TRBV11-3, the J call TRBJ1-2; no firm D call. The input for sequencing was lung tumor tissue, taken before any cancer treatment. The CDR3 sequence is CASSSDPEPANYGYTF. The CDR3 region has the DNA TGTGCCAGCAGCTCCGATCCAGAACCCGCTAACTATGGCTACACCTTC.